What follows are 23 T cell receptor beta chains derived from one specimen sequenced in a study of long-term antiretroviral therapy in people with HIV. The libraries were made with immunoSEQ v3.0 at survey level. The data were produced by immunoSEQ multiplex PCR, yet TCRdb's version contains in-frame clones alone and is incomplete. The table has fewer than 20,000 clones, around 84% seen once. Sequencing used unsorted PBMCs, obtained 0.1 years after starting antiretroviral therapy. These receptors all stem from a man aged 18 to 29 with HIV.

The gene calls are TRBV11-2 and TRBJ2-7; D is unresolved. Trimming pared 3 bases from V and 0 bases from J, leaving 9 bases between. The length of the CDR3 is 14 residues. CDR1 is SGHAT and CDR2 is FQNNGV in the germline V gene. In DNA, the CDR3 is TGTGCCAGCAGCTTTCAAGCCAGCTCCTACGAGCAGTACTTC. Its protein product is CASSFQASSYEQYF.

The CDR3 sequence is CASSLGGWGYNEQFF. The CDR3 region has the DNA TGTGCCAGCAGTTTAGGCGGGTGGGGTTACAATGAGCAGTTCTTC. This chain uses TRBV27 with TRBJ2-1, with D tentatively TRBD2 (5 bases). V was shortened by 2 bases and J by 4 bases, with 12 bases between the two germline ends. This CDR3 has 15 residues. CDR1 MNHEY and CDR2 SMNVEV come from the germline V gene (reference sequence).

This clone was picked up a small number of times. This chain joins TRBV19 and TRBJ1-5; D remains ambiguous. The ends were cut back, 9 bases at V and 2 bases at J, with 17 bases in the middle. This CDR3 has 15 amino acids. The germline gives CDR1 LNHDA, CDR2 SQIVND (reference sequence). The chain's CDR3 is CARREGYCGNQPQHF. The CDR3 DNA reads as TGTGCCAGGCGGGAGGGCTACTGTGGCAATCAGCCCCAGCATTTT.

This chain joins TRBV4-3 and TRBJ2-7; D perhaps matches TRBD1 (5 bases). The V gene lost 1 base and the J gene lost 1 base, with 11 bases spanning the gap. The CDR3 is 15 residues long. Germline V gene data show CDR1 as LGHNA and CDR2 as YSLEER. The CDR3 loop reads CASSQAEDSSYEQYF. In DNA, the CDR3 is TGCGCCAGCAGCCAAGCGGAAGACAGTTCCTACGAGCAGTACTTC.

The rearrangement joins TRBV19 to TRBJ2-2; a possible D gene is TRBD1 (6 bases). In germline, CDR1 is LNHDA, CDR2 SQIVND (reference sequence). This CDR3 spans 15 amino acids. Trimming removed 5 bases from V and 4 bases from J, with 14 bases in between. CDR3 sequence reads: CASSFIGTSTGELFF. The CDR3 coding sequence is TGTGCCAGTAGTTTCATTGGGACATCCACCGGGGAGCTGTTTTTT.

The V gene is TRBV5-5, the J gene TRBJ2-3; D gene unclear. CDR1 and CDR2 from the germline V gene are SGHKS and YYEKEE (reference sequence). The CDR3 is 13 residues long. The V end lost 1 base, the J end lost 2 bases, and 5 bases lay between the germline ends. This CDR3 reads CASSLRYTDTQYF. CDR3 coding DNA: TGTGCCAGCAGCTTGAGGTACACAGATACGCAGTATTTT.

The rearrangement links TRBV10-3 to TRBJ1-6, with unresolved D. There are 13 residues in the CDR3. Per germline, CDR1 ENHRY and CDR2 SYGVKD. V gave up 4 bases and J gave up 10 bases, with 11 bases separating them. CDR3 nucleotides: TGTGCCATCAGTGTGGATTGGGAATCACCCCTCCACTTT. Translation gives CAISVDWESPLHF.

The rearrangement joins TRBV5-5 to TRBJ2-7; TRBD1 or TRBD2 may be the D gene (5 bases each). This CDR3 is 14 amino acids long. V lost 1 base and J 2 bases, leaving 10 bases between the germline ends. Germline values: CDR1 SGHKS, CDR2 YYEKEE (reference sequence). As DNA, the CDR3 is TGTGCCAGCAGCTTGTCAGGGACCCCCTACGAGCAGTACTTC. This codes for CASSLSGTPYEQYF.

The chain links TRBV19 to TRBJ2-3; D gene ambiguous. CDR1 and CDR2 (germline): LNHDA, SQIVND (reference sequence). Trimming removed 5 bases at V and 0 bases at J, with 3 bases between. CDR3 length equals 12 residues. CDR3 nucleotides: TGTGCCAGTAGTGATAGCACAGATACGCAGTATTTT. Translating gives CASSDSTDTQYF.

CDR3: CASSHTLSIGYTF. CDR3 bases: TGTGCCAGCAGTCACACCCTGTCGATCGGCTACACCTTC. This rearrangement joins TRBV5-6 to TRBJ1-2; D gene uncertain. Germline V gene sequence: CDR1 SGHDT, CDR2 YYEEEE. The V and J ends lost 5 bases and 8 bases respectively, with 16 bases between them. The CDR3 is 13 residues long.

This clone was seen just once. The chain employs TRBV4-3 and TRBJ2-1; possible D gene TRBD1, 5 bases. The CDR3 runs to 15 residues. Germline-derived CDR1 and CDR2 are LGHNA and YSLEER. Trimming pared 4 bases from V and 9 bases from J, leaving 19 bases between. CDR3 sequence: CASSPRMGQHIEQFF. The CDR3 coding sequence is TGCGCCAGCAGCCCCCGAATGGGGCAGCATATTGAGCAGTTCTTC.

The chain links TRBV18 to TRBJ1-2; no firm D call. V was cut by 1 base and J by 7 bases, with 13 bases left in between. Germline lookup yields CDR1 KGHSH and CDR2 LQKENI. This CDR3 spans 14 amino acids. The CDR3 DNA sequence: TGTGCCAGCTCACCACTCCCGGGATATTTTGGCTACACCTTC. This sequence encodes CASSPLPGYFGYTF.

The chain uses TRBV14 and TRBJ2-3, with 8 bases lining up with TRBD2. V gave up 2 bases and J gave up 2 bases; unmatched junction bases: 3. The CDR3 is 15 amino acids. In germline, CDR1 is SGHDN, CDR2 FVKESK. The CDR3 reads CASSQLAGDTDTQYF. The DNA of the CDR3 is TGTGCCAGCAGCCAACTAGCGGGCGACACAGATACGCAGTATTTT.

About this clone: The identical CDR3 is also encoded by other nucleotide sequences in the sample. The genes are TRBV5-1 and TRBJ2-2; possible D gene TRBD1, 5 bases. CDR3 size: 13 residues. Germline-derived CDR1 and CDR2 are SGHRS and YFSETQ. The germline V and J ends were trimmed by 4 bases and 6 bases, with 10 bases remaining between them. CDR3 amino acids: CASSPTGAGELFF. The CDR3 coding sequence is TGCGCCAGCAGCCCAACAGGCGCCGGGGAGCTGTTTTTT.

The V call is TRBV6-4, the J call TRBJ2-2, with D maybe TRBD2 (5 bases). This CDR3 contains 12 residues. V was clipped by 6 bases and J by 7 bases, with 9 bases between them. Germline V gives CDR1 MRHNA, CDR2 SNTAGT. CDR3: CASREGNGELFF. The CDR3 coding sequence is TGTGCCAGCAGAGAGGGAAACGGGGAGCTGTTTTTT.

On this clone: One end of the junction fails to match germline, which may point to a read error. This chain connects TRBV7-7 to TRBJ1-1; D call uncertain. This CDR3 is built from 17 residues. Germline lookup yields CDR1 SSHAT and CDR2 FNYEAQ (reference sequence). The CDR3 spells CASSPRGSGWGNTEAFF. CDR3 nucleotides: TGTGCTAGCAGCCCTAGAGGGTCAGGATGGGGGAACACTGAAGCTTTCTTT.

The chain has TRBV10-3 and TRBJ2-5; no reliable D call. With 6 bases removed from V and 1 base from J, the gap between germline ends came to 9 bases. This CDR3 is 13 amino acids long. Per the germline V gene, CDR1 is ENHRY and CDR2 is SYGVKD. The CDR3 DNA reads as TGTGCCATCAGGCCCGATATCCAAGAGACCCAGTACTTC. As protein: CAIRPDIQETQYF.

CDR3 sequence (DNA): TGTGCCAGCAGTCCGGACCTTCCCCCCTACGAGCAGTACTTC. The encoded protein is CASSPDLPPYEQYF. V usage is TRBV6-5 and J usage is TRBJ2-7; no reliable D call. The V end was cut by 5 bases, the J end by 2 bases, with 13 bases between. The CDR3 sequence is 14 residues long. From germline, CDR1 is MNHEY and CDR2 SVGAGI.

The chain couples TRBV5-6 to TRBJ1-2, with D maybe TRBD1 (5 bases). The ends were cut back, 2 bases at V and 13 bases at J, with 15 bases in the middle. Germline loops: CDR1 SGHDT, CDR2 YYEEEE. The CDR3 has 12 residues. This CDR3 reads CASSFGAAAFTF. The CDR3 DNA follows: TGTGCCAGCAGCTTCGGGGCGGCGGCCTTCACCTTC. The whole variable domain, filled in from reference TRBV5-6 and TRBJ1-2, reads DAGVTQSPTHLIKTRGQQVTLRCSPKSGHDTVSWYQQALGQGPQFIFQYYEEEERQRGNFPDRFSGHQFPNYSSELNVNALLLGDSALYLCASSFGAAAFTFGSGTRLTVV.

This chain links TRBV11-2 with TRBJ1-5, with TRBD1 matching over 8 bases. The CDR3 has 15 residues. Germline-derived CDR1 and CDR2 are SGHAT and FQNNGV. V shed 5 bases and J 7 bases; nucleotides not matched to a gene: 10. The CDR3 DNA reads TGTGCCAGCAGCACCGACAGGGGCCGGGAACAGCCCCAGCATTTT. Encoded protein: CASSTDRGREQPQHF.

The V call is TRBV6-1, the J call TRBJ1-2; the D is unclear. The CDR3 length is 12 residues. Trimming pared 0 bases from V and 8 bases from J, leaving 7 bases between. From germline, CDR1 is MNHNS and CDR2 SASEGT. The CDR3 coding sequence is TGTGCCAGCAGTGAAGCGCCGGGAGGCTACACCTTC. This gives the protein CASSEAPGGYTF.

The chain combines TRBV29-1 with TRBJ2-7, with 13 bases aligning to TRBD2. Germline loops: CDR1 SQVTM, CDR2 ANQGSEA. There are 14 residues in the CDR3. The J segment lost 5 bases and the V segment lost 6 bases, leaving 7 bases of the junction unmatched. The CDR3 region has the DNA TGCAGCGTCGGAATACTAGCGGGAGGGGACGAGCAGTACTTC. Protein sequence: CSVGILAGGDEQYF.

This clone came up once. The chain couples TRBV9 to TRBJ2-2; possibly TRBD2 for D (5 bases). Germline lookup yields CDR1 SGDLS and CDR2 YYNGEE. The CDR3 loop spans 15 amino acids. V was clipped by 7 bases and J by 4 bases, with 17 bases between them. This CDR3 reads CASSPREGPTGELFF. In nucleotides, the CDR3 is TGTGCCAGCTCCCCTCGCGAGGGCCCCACCGGGGAGCTGTTTTTT.